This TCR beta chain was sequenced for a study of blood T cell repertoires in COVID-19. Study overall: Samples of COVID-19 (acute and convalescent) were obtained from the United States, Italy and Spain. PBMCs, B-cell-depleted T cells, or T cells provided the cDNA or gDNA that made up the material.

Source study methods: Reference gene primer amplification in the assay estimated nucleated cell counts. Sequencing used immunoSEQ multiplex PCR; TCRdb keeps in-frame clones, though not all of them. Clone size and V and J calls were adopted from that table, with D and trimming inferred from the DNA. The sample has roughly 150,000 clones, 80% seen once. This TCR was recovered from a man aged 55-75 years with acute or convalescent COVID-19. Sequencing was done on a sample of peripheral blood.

CDR3 DNA: TGTGCCAGCAGCCTAGTACAGGGTCGGGGCCAGCCCCAGCATTTT. Encoded protein: CASSLVQGRGQPQHF. V is TRBV6-5 and J is TRBJ1-5; tentative D call: TRBD1 (6 bases). Germline lookup yields CDR1 MNHEY and CDR2 SVGAGI. CDR3 length equals 15 residues. The germline V and J ends were trimmed by 6 bases and 7 bases, with 19 bases remaining between them.